These 7 T cell receptor beta chains came from one sample sequenced in a study of human T cells and chemical hapten exposure. TCRdb called the RACE reads again in MiXCR, with one record for every CDR3 protein. The sample has under 300,000 distinct CDR3 sequences, roughly 8% seen once. Noted time point: pre-sensitization, week 0. Treatment noted: therapeutic diphenylcyclopropenone sensitization with weekly scalp DPC. The sequences come from whole blood, collected in connection with sensitization to the hapten diphenylcyclopropenone (DPC). These TCRs come from a man between 18 and 29 years old with alopecia areata. Some clones in this sample may be carry-over from other donors' samples.

This chain uses TRBV4-3 with TRBJ1-1, with D hard to call. The germline CDR1 and CDR2 sequences are LGHNA and YSLEER. CDR3 length equals 13 residues. V was trimmed by 0 bases and J by 5 bases, leaving 7 bases between them. CDR3: CASSQDLVTEAFF. CDR3 nucleotides: TGCGCCAGCAGCCAAGATTTAGTGACTGAAGCTTTCTTT.

This clonotype was seen a handful of times. DNA of the CDR3: TGCAGCTTTCGATCAGATACGCAGTATTTT. This translates into CSFRSDTQYF. The chain combines TRBV29-1 with TRBJ2-3, with no clear D. Deletions cut 8 bases from V and 4 bases from J, with 7 bases between. The CDR3 extends over 10 amino acids. Germline V gene data show CDR1 as SQVTM and CDR2 as ANQGSEA.

This rearrangement joins TRBV12-3 or TRBV12-4 to TRBJ2-2; no reliable D call. V was clipped by 9 bases and J by 0 bases, with 14 bases between them. This CDR3 comprises 15 residues. The CDR3 DNA follows: TGTGCCAGTCCTGCCGGGCCAACGAACACCGGGGAGCTGTTTTTT. Protein: CASPAGPTNTGELFF.

This clonotype was seen only a few times. V is TRBV10-3 and J is TRBJ1-5; D gene ambiguous. Between the trimmed V and J ends, which lost 2 bases and 6 bases, there was a span of 8 bases. The CDR3 runs 13 residues. CDR1 ENHRY and CDR2 SYGVKD come from the germline V gene. CDR3 amino acids: CAISEGILQPQHF. CDR3 in DNA: TGTGCCATCAGTGAGGGGATTCTTCAGCCCCAGCATTTT.

The chain recombines TRBV20-1 with TRBJ1-6; TRBD1 matches at 7 bases. J gave up 0 bases and V 0 bases, and 2 bases lay outside the gene matches. Per the germline V gene, CDR1 is DFQATT and CDR2 is SNEGSKA (reference sequence). This CDR3 region has 16 residues. The CDR3 here is CSAREQGTSYNSPLHF. The CDR3 DNA reads as TGCAGTGCTAGAGAACAGGGGACCTCCTATAATTCACCCCTCCACTTT.

This clonotype was seen a handful of times. The chain combines TRBV12-3 or TRBV12-4 with TRBJ2-7; the D gene could be TRBD1 or TRBD2 (5 bases each). The V and J ends lost 3 bases and 5 bases respectively, with 11 bases between them. The CDR3 extends over 13 amino acids. CDR3 residues: CASSFRQRHEQYV. CDR3 in DNA: TGTGCCAGCAGTTTCCGACAGCGGCACGAGCAGTACGTC.

This clonotype has just a few counts. CDR3 sequence reads: CASRWARNTEAFF. Here the CDR3 DNA reads TGCGCCAGCAGATGGGCGCGAAACACTGAAGCTTTCTTT. This chain connects TRBV4-3 to TRBJ1-1; no firm D call. V lost 6 bases to trimming and J lost 2 bases, with 10 bases between them. The CDR3 is 13 amino acids. Per the germline V gene, CDR1 is LGHNA and CDR2 is YSLEER.